Reported below is one TCR beta chain. These data originate in a study of cytomegalovirus exposure and HLA in healthy donors. Germline values: CDR1 KGHSH, CDR2 LQKENI. The CDR3 covers 14 residues. The J segment lost 4 bases and the V segment lost 5 bases, leaving 3 bases of the junction unmatched. Researchers ran the PCR with 60 Vbeta and 13 Jbeta primers. The data were produced by immunoSEQ multiplex PCR, yet TCRdb's version contains in-frame clones alone and is incomplete. Among 100,000 to 150,000 clones, roughly 80% were seen once, and the ten largest hold approximately 7%. Source material: PBMCs. The gene calls are TRBV18 and TRBJ2-7; 12 bases fit TRBD1. The sequence was obtained from a male donor in good health and CMV-seronegative. The CDR3, as DNA: TGTGCCAGCTCAGGGACAGGGGGCAGTTACGAGCAGTACTTC. Translation: CASSGTGGSYEQYF.